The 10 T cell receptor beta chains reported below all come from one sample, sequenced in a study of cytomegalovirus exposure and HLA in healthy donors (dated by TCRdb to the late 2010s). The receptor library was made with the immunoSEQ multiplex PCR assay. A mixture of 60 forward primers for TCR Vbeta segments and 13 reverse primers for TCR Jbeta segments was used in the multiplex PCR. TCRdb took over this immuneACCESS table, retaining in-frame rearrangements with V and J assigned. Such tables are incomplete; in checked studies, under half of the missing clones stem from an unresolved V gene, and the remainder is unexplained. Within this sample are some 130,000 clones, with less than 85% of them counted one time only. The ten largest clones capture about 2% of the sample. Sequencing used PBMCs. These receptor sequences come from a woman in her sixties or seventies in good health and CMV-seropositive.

CDR3 loop: CASSEQGLRAGELFF. The CDR3 DNA sequence: TGTGCCAGCAGTGAACAGGGATTAAGGGCCGGGGAGCTGTTTTTT. The chain links TRBV6-1 to TRBJ2-2, with D possibly matching TRBD1 (5 bases). This CDR3 is built from 15 residues. The germline V gene encodes CDR1 MNHNS and CDR2 SASEGT. Trimming left V 2 bases short and J 6 bases short, with 13 bases between.

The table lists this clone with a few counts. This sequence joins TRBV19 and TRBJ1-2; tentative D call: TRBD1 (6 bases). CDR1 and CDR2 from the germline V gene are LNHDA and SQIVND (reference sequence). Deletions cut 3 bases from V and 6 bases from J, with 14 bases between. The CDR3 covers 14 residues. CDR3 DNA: TGTGCCAGTAGTATGCCTGGGGGCTTGGATGGCTACACCTTC. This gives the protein CASSMPGGLDGYTF.

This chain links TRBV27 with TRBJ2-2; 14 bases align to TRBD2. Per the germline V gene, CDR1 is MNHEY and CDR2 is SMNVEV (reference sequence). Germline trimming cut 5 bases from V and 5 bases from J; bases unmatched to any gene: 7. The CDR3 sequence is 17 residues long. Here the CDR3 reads CASSRTSGRLGTGELFF. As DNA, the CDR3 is TGTGCCAGCAGTAGGACTAGCGGGAGGTTGGGTACCGGGGAGCTGTTTTTT.

The CDR3 DNA sequence: TGTGCCAGCAGTTTAAGGGTGAGGAGGACTGAAGCTTTCTTT. This translates into CASSLRVRRTEAFF. This chain connects TRBV28 to TRBJ1-1, with D unclear. Trimming removed 2 bases at V and 5 bases at J, with 12 bases between. This CDR3 spans 14 amino acids. The germline V gene encodes CDR1 MDHEN and CDR2 SYDVKM.

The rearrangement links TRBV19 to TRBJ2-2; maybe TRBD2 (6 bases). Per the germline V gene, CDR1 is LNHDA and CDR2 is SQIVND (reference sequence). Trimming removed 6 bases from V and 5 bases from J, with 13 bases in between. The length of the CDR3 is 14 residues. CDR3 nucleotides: TGTGCCAGTAGACTAGATGGAGGGACCGGGGAGCTGTTTTTT. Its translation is CASRLDGGTGELFF.

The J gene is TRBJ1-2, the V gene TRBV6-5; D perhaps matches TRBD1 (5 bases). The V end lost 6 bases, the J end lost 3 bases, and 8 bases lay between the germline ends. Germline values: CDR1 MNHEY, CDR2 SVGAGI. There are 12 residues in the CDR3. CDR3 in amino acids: CASRRGDYGYTF. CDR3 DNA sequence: TGTGCCAGCAGACGGGGGGACTATGGCTACACCTTC.

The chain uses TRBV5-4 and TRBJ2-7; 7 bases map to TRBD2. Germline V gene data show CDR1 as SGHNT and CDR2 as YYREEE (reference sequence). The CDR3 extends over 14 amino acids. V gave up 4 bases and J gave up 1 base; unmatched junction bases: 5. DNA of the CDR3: TGTGCCAGCAGCCCGAACGGGGGGTCCTACGAGCAGTACTTC. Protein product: CASSPNGGSYEQYF.

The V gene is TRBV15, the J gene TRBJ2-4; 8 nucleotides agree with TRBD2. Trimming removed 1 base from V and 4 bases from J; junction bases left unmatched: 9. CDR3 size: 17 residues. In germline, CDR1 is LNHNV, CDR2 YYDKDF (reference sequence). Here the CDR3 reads CATSRGQDGRGKNIQYF. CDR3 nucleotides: TGTGCCACCAGCAGAGGACAGGACGGGAGGGGAAAAAACATTCAGTACTTC.

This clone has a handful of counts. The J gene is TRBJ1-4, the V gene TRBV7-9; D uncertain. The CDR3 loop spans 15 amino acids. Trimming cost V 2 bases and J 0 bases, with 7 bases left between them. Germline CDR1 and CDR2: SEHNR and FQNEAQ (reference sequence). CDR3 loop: CASSLFPATNEKLFF. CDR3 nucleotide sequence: TGTGCCAGCAGCTTATTTCCTGCAACTAATGAAAAACTGTTTTTT.

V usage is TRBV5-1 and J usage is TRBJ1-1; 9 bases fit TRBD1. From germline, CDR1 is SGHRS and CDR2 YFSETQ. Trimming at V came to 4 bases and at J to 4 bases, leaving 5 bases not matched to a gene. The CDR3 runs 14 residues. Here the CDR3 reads CASSPQTGGTEAFF. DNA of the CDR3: TGCGCCAGCAGCCCGCAGACAGGGGGCACTGAAGCTTTCTTT.